This TCR beta chain comes out of a study of shared clonotypes between healthy human individuals (dated by TCRdb to 2018 to 2020). Study-level background: A couple of women and a few men aged 18 to 49 years were included in the cohort. The study deeply sequenced blood TCR repertoires of about five healthy adults to estimate repertoire size and the extent of clonotype sharing between individuals. Libraries were prepared and TCR repertoires were sequenced by different laboratories using diverse techniques, in order to increase sequencing depth and limit assay-specific biases. Leukapheresis yielded between about 0.8 and 9.5 billion PBMCs per donor.

Results and caveats for the whole study, not just this receptor: Only blood was sampled, and tissue TCR repertoires likely differ from those in blood. Because the study included a small number of donors, the genetic and exposure-history diversity represented was limited. Pairwise subsampling led to the expectation that sequencing depth would affect the degree of clonotype sharing among donors.

Using the deep immunoSEQ assay, multiplex PCR amplified TCR CDR3 regions from genomic DNA. Genomic DNA extracted from each cell subset was distributed evenly over all wells of several immunoSEQ 96-well plates, and each plate served as one replicate. Each replicate PCR for unsorted PBMC received 300 to 350 ng genomic DNA, equal to around 30,000 T cell genomes. Genomic DNA from unsorted PBMC was sequenced over ten immunoSEQ deep assay plates. Purified libraries were quantified with a Qubit 3.0 fluorometer, sized on a Bioanalyzer 2100, and re-quantified with the KAPA Library Quantification kit. Every immunoSEQ 96-well plate was sequenced on a separate single-read 150-cycle Illumina NextSeq 550 flow cell. The original pipeline was this. The immunoSEQ output contained only junctional sequences without quality scores, so filtering could not match that applied to full-length reads. Sequences were annotated with PyIR, a Python wrapper for IgBLAST v1.9, using IMGT germline references to assign V/J genes and CDR3. Reads were filtered out if the reads had weak V/J assignments (E-value above 1e-6), no CDR3, stop codons, out-of-frame junctions, or ambiguous translated residues. V3J clonotypes were defined by identical inferred V gene, J gene, and CDR3 amino acid sequence. Percentage overlap between repertoires was calculated by dividing the number of shared unique clonotypes by the size of the smaller repertoire. Three approaches were used to assess repertoire richness: RTK rarefaction, the Chao1 estimator, and Recon v2.1 estimates of unobserved clonotypes. The table comes from immuneACCESS by way of TCRdb, which keeps in-frame sequences with V and J called. Part of the clones is missing from these tables; in studies checked, under half for an unresolved V gene and the rest for unknown reasons. The V and J calls and the clone size are those of that table, but D and trimming were determined from the DNA. This sample comprises about 490,000 clones, approximately 79% of them detected only once. The ten largest make up 9.5% to 15% of the sample.

Remarks on this clone: What antigen it recognizes has not been identified. Per-nucleotide qualities are absent, and no much larger clonotype sits a single base away.

V and J lose 9 bases and 1 base, and a span of 7 bases separates them. Based on the germline V gene, the CDR1 and CDR2 sequences are MGHDK and SYGVNS. The CDR3 goes from the cysteine to the phenylalanine over 13 residues. Of all the DNA, just the CDR3 is kept, 39 bases in frame from base 1. The donors were healthy, HIV-negative adults with no recently reported acute infections or vaccinations. Every donor was a Caucasian adult living in Nashville, Tennessee, USA. For unsorted samples, some 90 million PBMCs were counted, and genomic DNA was extracted using the QIAamp DNA Blood Mini kit. Blood was obtained by leukapheresis, after which PBMCs were separated by Ficoll-Histopaque density gradient centrifugation and cryopreserved in liquid nitrogen vapor phase.

The chain is encoded by TRBV25-1 joined to TRBJ2-6; no D gene call is confident. The sequenced material came from PBMCs. This TCR derives from a woman in her 40s in good health. Some clones in this sample may be carry-over from other donors' samples. DNA sequence: TGTGCCAGTCGGGTGTCTGGGGCCAACGTCCTGACTTTC. It codes for CASRVSGANVLTF.